There are many counts of the clone carrying this TCR beta chain. Its target is not known. TCRdb recomputed calls from the RT-PCR reads with MiXCR, one row per CDR3 protein. The sample yields about 700,000 distinct CDR3 sequences, approximately 14% seen once. The sample belongs to a study of response to subunit inactivated influenza vaccine. CDR1 is SNHLY, CDR2 FYNNEI, per germline. J was trimmed by 3 bases and V by 4 bases; bases with no gene match: 6. The CDR3 is 14 residues long. Regarding the study as a whole: It was suggested by the authors that few new T cells are recruited by each seasonal influenza vaccination.

This receptor was taken from a middle-aged man who received an inactivated influenza vaccine. The sample here was PBMCs from blood, taken 14 to 15 days before vaccination. The V and J genes are TRBV2 and TRBJ2-7; 7 bases line up with TRBD2. The CDR3 DNA follows: TGTGCCAGCAGTGTGCGGCTAGCGGTCTACGAGCAGTACTTC. This sequence encodes CASSVRLAVYEQYF.